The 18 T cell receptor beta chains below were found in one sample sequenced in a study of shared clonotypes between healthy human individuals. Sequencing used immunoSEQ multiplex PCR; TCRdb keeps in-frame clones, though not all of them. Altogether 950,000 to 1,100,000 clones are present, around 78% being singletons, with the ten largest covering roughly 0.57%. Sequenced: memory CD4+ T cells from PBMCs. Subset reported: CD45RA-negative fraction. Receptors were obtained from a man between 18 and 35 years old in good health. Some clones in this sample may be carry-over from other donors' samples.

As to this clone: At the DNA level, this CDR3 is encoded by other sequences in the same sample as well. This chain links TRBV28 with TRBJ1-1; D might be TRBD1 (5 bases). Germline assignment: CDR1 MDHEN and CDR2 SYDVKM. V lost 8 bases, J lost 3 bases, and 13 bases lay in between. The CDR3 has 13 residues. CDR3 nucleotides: TGTGCCAGCTCACTTCGGGGGTACACTGAAGCTTTCTTT. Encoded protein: CASSLRGYTEAFF.

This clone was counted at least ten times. DNA of the CDR3: TGTGCCAGCAGATCCCCCGCGACCGGGGAGCTGTTTTTT. This encodes CASRSPATGELFF. This rearrangement joins TRBV28 to TRBJ2-2; D unclear. Germline-derived CDR1 and CDR2 are MDHEN and SYDVKM. The CDR3 covers 13 residues. Trimming shortened V by 6 bases and J by 5 bases, and 10 bases separated the two germline ends.

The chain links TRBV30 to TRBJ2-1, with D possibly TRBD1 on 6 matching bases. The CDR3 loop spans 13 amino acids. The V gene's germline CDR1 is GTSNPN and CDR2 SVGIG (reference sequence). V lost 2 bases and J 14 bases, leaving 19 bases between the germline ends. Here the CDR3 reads CAWSTGRSVLEFF. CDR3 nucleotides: TGTGCCTGGAGTACAGGGCGCTCCGTCCTGGAGTTCTTC.

The CDR3 sequence: CASSLAPRARGDTGELFF. The CDR3 DNA reads TGCGCCAGCAGCTTGGCCCCCAGGGCGCGGGGGGACACCGGGGAGCTGTTTTTT. The chain uses TRBV5-1 and TRBJ2-2, with TRBD2 matching over 8 bases. The length of the CDR3 is 18 residues. With 0 bases clipped from V and 3 bases from J, the junction kept 10 bases outside the gene matches. Germline CDR1 is SGHRS and CDR2 is YFSETQ.

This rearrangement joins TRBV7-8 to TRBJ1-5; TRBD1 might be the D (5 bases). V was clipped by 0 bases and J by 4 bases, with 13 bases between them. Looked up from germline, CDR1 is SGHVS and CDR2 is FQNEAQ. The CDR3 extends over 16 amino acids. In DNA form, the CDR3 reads TGTGCCAGCAGCTTAGCCCGGGGACCCCTAAATCAGCCCCAGCATTTT. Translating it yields CASSLARGPLNQPQHF. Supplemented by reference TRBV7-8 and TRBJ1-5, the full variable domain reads GAGVSQSPRYKVAKRGQDVALRCDPISGHVSLFWYQQALGQGPEFLTYFQNEAQLDKSGLPSDRFFAERPEGSVSTLKIQRTQQEDSAVYLCASSLARGPLNQPQHFGDGTRLSIL.

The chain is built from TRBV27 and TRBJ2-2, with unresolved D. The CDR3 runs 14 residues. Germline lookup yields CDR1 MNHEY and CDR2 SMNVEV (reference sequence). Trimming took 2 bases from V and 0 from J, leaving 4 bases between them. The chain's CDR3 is CASSLGPNTGELFF. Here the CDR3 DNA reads TGTGCCAGCAGTTTAGGTCCGAACACCGGGGAGCTGTTTTTT.

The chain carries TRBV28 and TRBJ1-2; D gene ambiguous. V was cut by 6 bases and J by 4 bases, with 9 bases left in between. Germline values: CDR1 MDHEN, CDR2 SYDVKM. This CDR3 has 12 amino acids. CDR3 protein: CASRLRAYGYTF. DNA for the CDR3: TGTGCCAGCAGATTACGGGCCTATGGCTACACCTTC.

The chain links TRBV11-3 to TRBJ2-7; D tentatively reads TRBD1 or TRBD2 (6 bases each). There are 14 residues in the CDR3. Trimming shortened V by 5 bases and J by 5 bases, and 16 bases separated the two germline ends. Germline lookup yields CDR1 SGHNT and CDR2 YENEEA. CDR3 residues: CASSTSGGRNEQYF. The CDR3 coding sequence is TGTGCCAGCAGCACGAGTGGGGGGCGGAACGAGCAGTACTTC.

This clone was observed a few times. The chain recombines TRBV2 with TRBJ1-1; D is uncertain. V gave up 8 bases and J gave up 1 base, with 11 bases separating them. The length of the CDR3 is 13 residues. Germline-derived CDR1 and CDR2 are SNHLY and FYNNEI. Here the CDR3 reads CASGMRQNTEAFF. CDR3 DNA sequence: TGTGCCAGCGGGATGAGACAGAACACTGAAGCTTTCTTT.

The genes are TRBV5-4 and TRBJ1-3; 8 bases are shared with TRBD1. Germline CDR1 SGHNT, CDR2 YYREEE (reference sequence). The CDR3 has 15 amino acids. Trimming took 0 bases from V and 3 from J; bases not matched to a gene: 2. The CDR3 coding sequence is TGTGCCAGCAGCTTGGGGACAGGGATTGGAAACACCATATATTTT. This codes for CASSLGTGIGNTIYF.

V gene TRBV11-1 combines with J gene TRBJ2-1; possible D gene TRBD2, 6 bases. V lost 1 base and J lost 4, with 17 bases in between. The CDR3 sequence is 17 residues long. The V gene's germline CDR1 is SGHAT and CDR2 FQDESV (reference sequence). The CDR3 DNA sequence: TGTGCCAGCAGCTTAGAAAGGGGAGGAGGCGGGTACAATGAGCAGTTCTTC. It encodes CASSLERGGGGYNEQFF. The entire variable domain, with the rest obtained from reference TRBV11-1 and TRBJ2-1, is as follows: EAEVAQSPRYKITEKSQAVAFWCDPISGHATLYWYRQILGQGPELLVQFQDESVVDDSQLPKDRFSAERLKGVDSTLKIQPAELGDSAMYLCASSLERGGGGYNEQFFGPGTRLTVL.

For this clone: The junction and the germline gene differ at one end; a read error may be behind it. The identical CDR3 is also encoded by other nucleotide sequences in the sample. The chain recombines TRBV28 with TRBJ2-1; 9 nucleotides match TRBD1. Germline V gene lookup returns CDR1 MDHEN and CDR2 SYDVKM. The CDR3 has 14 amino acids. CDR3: CASSPGQGRGEQFF. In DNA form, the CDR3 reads TGTGCCAGCAGTCCGGGACAGGGTAGGGGTGAGCAATTCTTC. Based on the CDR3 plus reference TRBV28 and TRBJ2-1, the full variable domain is DVKVTQSSRYLVKRTGEKVFLECVQDMDHENMFWYRQDPGLGLRLIYFSYDVKMKEKGDIPEGYSVSREKKERFSLILESASTNQTSMYLCASSPGQGRGEQFFGPGTRLTVL.

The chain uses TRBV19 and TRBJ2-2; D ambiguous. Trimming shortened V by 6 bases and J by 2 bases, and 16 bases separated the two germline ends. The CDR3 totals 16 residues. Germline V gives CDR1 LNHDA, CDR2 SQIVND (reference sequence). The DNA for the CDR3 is TGTGCCAGTAGGGACGCCACCGTGGGAAACACCGGGGAGCTGTTTTTT. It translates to CASRDATVGNTGELFF.

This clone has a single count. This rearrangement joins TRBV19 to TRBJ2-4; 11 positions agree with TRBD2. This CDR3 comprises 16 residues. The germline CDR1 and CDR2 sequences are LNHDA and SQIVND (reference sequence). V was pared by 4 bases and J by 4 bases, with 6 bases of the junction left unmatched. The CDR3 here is CASSRPGTSGKNIQYF. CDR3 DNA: TGTGCCAGTAGTAGGCCCGGGACTAGCGGTAAAAACATTCAGTACTTC.

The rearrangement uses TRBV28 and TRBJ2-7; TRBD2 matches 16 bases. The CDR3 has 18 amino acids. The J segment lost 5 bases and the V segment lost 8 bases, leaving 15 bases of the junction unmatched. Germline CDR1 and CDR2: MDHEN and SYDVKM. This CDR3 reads CASGVPPGLAGGRDEQYF. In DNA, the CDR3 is TGTGCCAGCGGGGTCCCCCCGGGACTAGCGGGAGGGCGGGACGAGCAGTACTTC.

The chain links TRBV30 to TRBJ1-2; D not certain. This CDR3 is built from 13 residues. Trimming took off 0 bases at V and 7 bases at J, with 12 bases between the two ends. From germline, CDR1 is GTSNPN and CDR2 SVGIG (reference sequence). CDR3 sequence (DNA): TGTGCCTGGAGTGTACTCCCCGCATCTGGCTACACCTTC. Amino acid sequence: CAWSVLPASGYTF.

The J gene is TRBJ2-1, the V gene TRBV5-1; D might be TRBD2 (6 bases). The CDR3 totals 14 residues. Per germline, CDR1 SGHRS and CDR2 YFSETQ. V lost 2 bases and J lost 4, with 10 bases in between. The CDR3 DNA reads TGCGCCAGCAGCTTCGATGCGGGATACAATGAGCAGTTCTTC. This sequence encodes CASSFDAGYNEQFF. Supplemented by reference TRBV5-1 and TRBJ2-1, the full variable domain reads KAGVTQTPRYLIKTRGQQVTLSCSPISGHRSVSWYQQTPGQGLQFLFEYFSETQRNKGNFPGRFSGRQFSNSRSEMNVSTLELGDSALYLCASSFDAGYNEQFFGPGTRLTVL.

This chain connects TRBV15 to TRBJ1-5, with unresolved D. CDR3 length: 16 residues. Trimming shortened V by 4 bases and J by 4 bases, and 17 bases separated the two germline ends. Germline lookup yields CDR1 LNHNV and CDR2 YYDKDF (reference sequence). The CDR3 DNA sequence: TGTGCCACCAGCACCAATCCCCGGGCAGGAAATCAGCCCCAGCATTTT. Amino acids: CATSTNPRAGNQPQHF.